This T cell receptor (beta chain) was recovered during a study of vaccination and CD4 T cells after COVID-19. As to treatment: approximately 11-day PBMC culture with coronavirus spike peptide pools or control peptides (ViraFEST assay). For ViraFEST, peptide pools expanded antigen-specific T cells, after which the TCRs were sequenced. An Oncomine TCR Beta short-read assay was used to sequence the DNA from cultured CD4+ T cells. TCRdb processed the PCR reads anew with MiXCR; each CDR3 protein has one entry. The data show 15,000 to 25,000 distinct CDR3 sequences, about 60% seen once. In regard to this clonotype: Its antigen remains unidentified.

This TCR derives from a human donor who had recovered from COVID-19. The specimen was CD4+ T cells from blood, cultured in vitro.

CDR3 sequence reads: CSATGGLENTGELFF. The CDR3, as DNA: TGCAGTGCTACCGGGGGCCTAGAAAACACCGGGGAGCTGTTTTTT. V is TRBV20-1 and J is TRBJ2-2, with D perhaps assigned TRBD1 or TRBD2 (6 bases each). The V end was cut by 4 bases, the J end by 2 bases, with 14 bases between. The CDR3 has 15 residues. From germline, CDR1 is DFQATT and CDR2 SNEGSKA (reference sequence).